This TCR beta chain was identified during a study of T-cell reconstitution after alpha-beta-depleted transplantation in children. Study observations and caveats: It was reported that alpha-beta T cells came from several hundred expanded graft clones (about two months after transplant). Newly generated T cells supplied most T-cell counts and diversity one year post-transplant. Some patients' high day-60 TCRbeta diversity was traced to surviving recipient T cells and thymic progenitors.

Worth noting for this clonotype: The antigen is not known.

Between the trimmed V and J ends, which lost 5 bases and 2 bases, there was a span of 16 bases. Germline CDR1 is SQVTM and CDR2 is ANQGSEA. The CDR3 is 15 amino acids. Preparation of the TCRbeta library used unique molecular identifiers. MiXCR, run by TCRdb on the PCR reads, gives a single entry per CDR3 protein. Found here are 250,000 to 300,000 distinct CDR3 sequences, 6% to 10% of them singletons; the top ten hold approximately 9%. This TCR was recovered from a female patient younger than 10 who had a stem cell transplant for Fanconi anemia, so the T cells may come from the graft donor. This specimen consisted of peripheral blood, obtained 360 days after TCRalphabeta/CD19-depleted stem cell transplant. The rearrangement links TRBV29-1 to TRBJ2-1, with unresolved D. CDR3 amino acids: CSVFGLPRTYNEQFF. The CDR3 region has the DNA TGCAGCGTTTTCGGTCTTCCAAGGACCTACAATGAGCAGTTCTTC.